This T cell receptor (beta chain) was identified during a study of CD8 T cells in Susac syndrome. With random hexamers, reverse transcription was performed on about 0.45 to 1 ug of RNA. With immunoSEQ multiplex PCR, TCR beta CDR3 was amplified across 54 Vbeta and 13 Jbeta. TCRdb used MiXCR to reprocess the immunoSEQ multiplex PCR reads, holding one entry per CDR3 protein. The sample records some 150,000 distinct CDR3 sequences, approximately 93% being singletons. Germline-derived CDR1 and CDR2 are SGHRS and YFSETQ. The CDR3 totals 15 residues. V was shortened by 0 bases and J by 1 base, with 10 bases between the two germline ends. The control group consisted of healthy donors matched for age and sex. Negative isolation yielded CD8+ and CD4+ T cells; FACS enriched TEMRA cells.

V gene TRBV5-1 combines with J gene TRBJ1-1; D gene unclear. The TCR comes from a human donor in good health. The sequenced sample was CD4+ T cells from PBMCs. CDR3 region: CASSLVGSANTEAFF. The CDR3 nucleotides are TGCGCCAGCAGCTTGGTGGGCAGCGCGAACACTGAAGCTTTCTTT.